This T cell receptor beta chain was found in a study of human T cells and chemical hapten exposure. Study-level information: Per-sample TCR yield variability stemmed mainly from small pooled library volume differences. Regarding the study as a whole: The number of TCRs over 1 in 1000 frequency stayed unchanged after DPC.

Attachment of unique molecular identifiers to individual cDNA molecules was performed in the library. Original processing methods: The median was about 100,000 TCRs per sample, ranging about 20,000 to 700,000. MiXCR, applied by TCRdb to the RACE reads, yields one record per CDR3 protein. TCRdb, rather than the study authors, made the V and J calls. The sample has fewer than 85,000 distinct CDR3 sequences, 8.5% to 9.5% seen once; the top ten hold 1.7%. The CDR3 length is 12 residues. Germline V CDR1 and CDR2: ENHRY, SYGVKD. V shed 0 bases and J shed 12 bases, with 9 bases lying between them. Time point noted: healthy volunteer bleed at 6 weeks. Total RNA extraction was carried out from unfractionated whole blood. This clonotype has a count of ten or more. Its antigen is unknown.

The chain joins TRBV10-3 to TRBJ2-1, with D perhaps assigned TRBD1 or TRBD2 (6 bases each). The sequencing sample was made of whole blood. The TCR comes from a female donor in good health. Some clones in this sample may be carry-over from other donors' samples. CDR3 bases: TGTGCCATCAGTGAGTCGGAGGGGGGGCAGTTCTTC. Amino acid sequence: CAISESEGGQFF.